A single sample is the source of the 26 T cell receptor beta chains below, sequenced in a study of blood T cells in healthy people across ages. For the second PCR, which ran for roughly 7 to 11 cycles, a sample-barcoded 5' primer and a J-beta primer mix were used. TCRdb analysed the 5' RACE reads with MiXCR anew, one entry per CDR3 protein. The data contain roughly 900,000 distinct CDR3 sequences, about 48% of them singletons. Sequencing input: blood. The receptor set was obtained from a man aged 25 to 45 in good health.

This clonotype was seen more than once but under ten times. The J gene is TRBJ2-5, the V gene TRBV7-9; D gene uncertain. The V and J ends lost 3 bases and 2 bases respectively, with 10 bases between them. The CDR3 sequence is 14 residues long. Germline values: CDR1 SEHNR, CDR2 FQNEAQ (reference sequence). CDR3 bases: TGTGCCAGCAGCTTTGACGACTGGCAAGAGACCCAGTACTTC. Amino acids: CASSFDDWQETQYF.

This clonotype appeared a few times. The chain has TRBV10-3 and TRBJ2-1; unclear D gene. Trimming took 4 bases from V and 6 from J, leaving 7 bases between them. CDR3 length: 12 amino acids. Germline V CDR1 and CDR2: ENHRY, SYGVKD. DNA of the CDR3: TGTGCCATCAGTGTTAACTCCAATGAGCAGTTCTTC. This encodes CAISVNSNEQFF.

The CDR3 DNA follows: TGTGCCAGCAGACGACCAGGCACCGGGGAGCTGTTTTTT. It yields the protein CASRRPGTGELFF. This sequence joins TRBV27 and TRBJ2-2; no definite D call. The CDR3 runs to 13 residues. Germline CDR1 MNHEY, CDR2 SMNVEV (reference sequence). Trimming shortened V by 6 bases and J by 4 bases, and 9 bases separated the two germline ends.

The sample holds a few counts of this clonotype. The rearrangement links TRBV4-2 to TRBJ2-3, with a possible D match to TRBD2 (7 bases). The CDR3 covers 19 residues. The germline V gene encodes CDR1 LGHNA and CDR2 YNFKEQ. V shed 0 bases and J shed 1 base, with 20 bases lying between them. The CDR3, as DNA: TGTGCCAGCAGCCAAGATGCGGGGGCCCCAACCTTCCGCACAGATACGCAGTATTTT. Protein sequence: CASSQDAGAPTFRTDTQYF.

This chain connects TRBV20-1 to TRBJ2-5; 11 nucleotides match TRBD1. The J call may be faulty, since TRBJ2-7 better matches the DNA end. CDR3 length equals 15 residues. Germline CDR1 reads DFQATT; CDR2 reads SNEGSKA (reference sequence). This CDR3 reads CSASPWDRGFHEQYF. CDR3 nucleotide sequence: TGCAGTGCTAGCCCCTGGGACAGGGGGTTCCACGAGCAGTACTTC.

This clonotype was detected a few times. The rearrangement links TRBV20-1 to TRBJ2-1; 9 bases line up with TRBD1. The germline V gene encodes CDR1 DFQATT and CDR2 SNEGSKA (reference sequence). The V segment lost 6 bases and the J segment 8 bases; nucleotides outside the gene matches: 11. There are 14 residues in the CDR3. CDR3 residues: CSAVDRGIGHEQFF. The DNA for the CDR3 is TGCAGTGCCGTCGACAGGGGGATTGGACATGAGCAGTTCTTC.

This chain uses TRBV6-6 with TRBJ2-3; 9 bases agree with TRBD2. The CDR3 runs to 15 residues. V dropped 2 bases and J dropped 0; count of bases not matched to a gene: 0. Per the germline V gene, CDR1 is MNHNY and CDR2 is SVGAGI (reference sequence). The CDR3 coding sequence is TGTGCCAGCAGTTACACTAGCGGGAGCACAGATACGCAGTATTTT. Translated, it gives CASSYTSGSTDTQYF.

The rearrangement links TRBV20-1 to TRBJ1-2; TRBD1 matches at 7 bases. Looked up from germline, CDR1 is DFQATT and CDR2 is SNEGSKA (reference sequence). The J segment lost 4 bases and the V segment lost 3 bases, leaving 5 bases of the junction unmatched. The CDR3 covers 13 residues. The CDR3 nucleotides read TGCAGTGCTAGGTTGACAGGGCCCTATGGCTACACCTTC. Translation: CSARLTGPYGYTF.

The J gene is TRBJ2-1, the V gene TRBV5-1, with TRBD2 matching 13 bases. The CDR3 sequence is 15 residues long. V lost 4 bases and J lost 8; bases outside the gene matches: 6. The germline V gene has CDR1 SGHRS and CDR2 YFSETQ. The CDR3 bases are TGCGCCAGCAGCGAGGGGACTAGCGGGGCGGATGAGCAGTTCTTC. This translates into CASSEGTSGADEQFF.

A note on this clonotype: The junction does not match germline at one end; this may be a read error. J is TRBJ1-2 and V is TRBV7-2, with D possibly matching TRBD1 (5 bases). The CDR3 spans 15 residues. Germline assignment: CDR1 SGHTA and CDR2 FQGNSA. Here the CDR3 DNA reads TGTGCCAGCAGCTCGGGACCTCGGAGGAACTATGGCTGCACCTTC. Its translation is CASSSGPRRNYGCTF.

This clonotype occurred a few times. The rearrangement links TRBV20-1 to TRBJ1-2, with D possibly matching TRBD1 (6 bases). V lost 5 bases to trimming and J lost 0 bases, with 16 bases between them. The CDR3 extends over 15 amino acids. The V gene's germline CDR1 is DFQATT and CDR2 SNEGSKA (reference sequence). CDR3 DNA sequence: TGCAGTGCTGCGGATCAGGGGCAAGCTAACTATGGCTACACCTTC. It codes for CSAADQGQANYGYTF.

V gene TRBV5-1 combines with J gene TRBJ2-3, with 7 bases matching TRBD1. This CDR3 has 15 amino acids. Germline V gives CDR1 SGHRS, CDR2 YFSETQ. With V trimmed by 4 bases and J by 0 bases, 5 bases remained unmatched. This CDR3 reads CASSEDRHSTDTQYF. CDR3 nucleotides: TGCGCCAGCAGCGAGGACAGGCATAGCACAGATACGCAGTATTTT.

V usage is TRBV12-5 and J usage is TRBJ2-7; tentatively, D is TRBD2 (5 bases). Germline-derived CDR1 and CDR2 are LGHNT and FRNRAP. V lost 4 bases to trimming and J lost 0 bases, with 16 bases between them. The CDR3 consists of 16 residues. CDR3 sequence: CASGYSTTANSYEQYF. In DNA, the CDR3 is TGTGCTAGTGGTTATTCGACTACCGCAAACTCCTACGAGCAGTACTTC. Variable domain in full (rest from reference TRBV12-5 and TRBJ2-7): DARVTQTPRHKVTEMGQEVTMRCQPILGHNTVFWYRQTMMQGLELLAYFRNRAPLDDSGMPKDRFSAEMPDATLATLKIQPSEPRDSAVYFCASGYSTTANSYEQYFGPGTRLTVT.

This rearrangement joins TRBV20-1 to TRBJ2-7, with 8 bases matching TRBD1. Germline V gene lookup returns CDR1 DFQATT and CDR2 SNEGSKA (reference sequence). The CDR3 totals 13 residues. The trim removed 6 bases at V and 4 bases at J, leaving 8 bases unmatched. The CDR3 is CSASDREGYEQYF. For the CDR3, the DNA is TGCAGTGCGTCGGACAGGGAAGGGTACGAGCAGTACTTC.

V and J are TRBV27 and TRBJ2-7; D possibly corresponds to TRBD1 (6 bases). Germline-derived CDR1 and CDR2 are MNHEY and SMNVEV (reference sequence). The V end lost 1 base, the J end lost 2 bases, and 12 bases lay between the germline ends. CDR3 length equals 15 residues. The CDR3 bases are TGTGCCAGCAGTTTATTTGGGGGCGATGCCTACGAGCAGTACTTC. Translating gives CASSLFGGDAYEQYF.

This clonotype has just a few counts. The genes are TRBV20-1 and TRBJ1-6; 8 nucleotides line up with TRBD1. The germline CDR1 and CDR2 sequences are DFQATT and SNEGSKA (reference sequence). Trimming cost V 0 bases and J 11 bases; bases outside gene matches: 9. This CDR3 comprises 15 residues. Here the CDR3 DNA reads TGCAGTGCTAGAGATGGGAACAGGGGGTGGGCACCCCTCCACTTT. It specifies CSARDGNRGWAPLHF.

This clonotype appeared a few times. This chain connects TRBV6-5 to TRBJ2-3, with 9 positions matching TRBD1. V shed 4 bases, J shed 5 bases, and the junction held 7 bases outside the gene matches. This CDR3 region has 15 residues. From germline, CDR1 is MNHEY and CDR2 SVGAGI. The CDR3 sequence is CASSSGTGLLDTQYF. CDR3 nucleotides: TGTGCCAGCAGTTCCGGGACAGGGTTATTAGATACGCAGTATTTT.

At least ten counts were recorded for this clonotype. The J gene is TRBJ2-7, the V gene TRBV20-1, with 7 bases identical to TRBD2. The CDR3 runs 14 residues. The J segment lost 3 bases and the V segment lost 5 bases, leaving 10 bases of the junction unmatched. Germline V gene sequence: CDR1 DFQATT, CDR2 SNEGSKA (reference sequence). The CDR3 sequence: CSADQSGANYEQYF. The CDR3 DNA sequence: TGCAGTGCTGACCAGAGCGGGGCCAACTACGAGCAGTACTTC.

As for this clonotype: A read error may account for a junction end that differs from germline. The chain employs TRBV6-5 and TRBJ2-5; 7 bases are shared with TRBD1. The CDR3 consists of 11 residues. CDR1 is MNHEY, CDR2 SVGAGI, per germline. DNA for the CDR3: TGTGTCAGCAGAAGCGTGGGACAGACGTACTTC. Encoded protein: CVSRSVGQTYF.

The rearrangement uses TRBV20-1 and TRBJ2-7, with 10 bases aligning to TRBD1. After removal of 4 bases from V and 3 bases from J, the junction contained 3 bases not matched to a gene. Germline V lookup: CDR1 DFQATT, CDR2 SNEGSKA (reference sequence). The CDR3 runs to 13 residues. CDR3 in amino acids: CSATGQGNYEQYF. DNA for the CDR3: TGCAGTGCTACGGGACAGGGGAACTACGAGCAGTACTTC.

The rearrangement joins TRBV9 to TRBJ2-5; D is undetermined. Germline assignment: CDR1 SGDLS and CDR2 YYNGEE. Trimming stripped 2 bases from V and 5 bases from J, with 13 bases between. The CDR3 is made up of 14 amino acids. The DNA of the CDR3 is TGTGCCAGCAGCGTCGACGGATTGAGGGAGACCCAGTACTTC. It specifies CASSVDGLRETQYF.

The rearrangement uses TRBV20-1 and TRBJ2-7, with 8 bases aligning to TRBD1. The V segment lost 0 bases and the J segment 7 bases; nucleotides outside the gene matches: 14. This CDR3 has 16 amino acids. Looked up from germline, CDR1 is DFQATT and CDR2 is SNEGSKA (reference sequence). The CDR3 protein is CSARDSGRGLYNEQYF. The CDR3 DNA is TGCAGTGCTAGAGATAGCGGCAGGGGGCTTTACAATGAGCAGTACTTC.

DNA of the CDR3: TGTGCCAGCAGTTCTAGCGGGGGGGTTCCCTACAATGAGCAGTTCTTC. Amino acid sequence: CASSSSGGVPYNEQFF. This chain links TRBV6-5 with TRBJ2-1, with 12 bases matching TRBD2. CDR3 length: 16 amino acids. The junction had 3 bases not matched to a gene; V was cut back by 4 bases and J by 2 bases. The V gene's germline CDR1 is MNHEY and CDR2 SVGAGI.

V usage is TRBV5-1 and J usage is TRBJ2-3, with 8 bases lining up with TRBD2. This CDR3 is built from 15 residues. V shed 4 bases and J 4 bases; nucleotides not matched to a gene: 8. Germline V gives CDR1 SGHRS, CDR2 YFSETQ. CDR3 nucleotide sequence: TGCGCCAGCAGCCTTACCGGAGCGGGGGCAGATACGCAGTATTTT. The encoded protein is CASSLTGAGADTQYF.

The J gene is TRBJ2-3, the V gene TRBV2; no clear D. Germline V CDR1 and CDR2: SNHLY, FYNNEI. The V end lost 3 bases, the J end lost 0 bases, and 7 bases lay between the germline ends. This CDR3 spans 14 amino acids. Here the CDR3 DNA reads TGTGCCAGCAGTGATAGAACTAGCACAGATACGCAGTATTTT. Its translation: CASSDRTSTDTQYF. Using reference TRBV2 and TRBJ2-3 for the parts outside the CDR3, the full variable domain is EPEVTQTPSHQVTQMGQEVILRCVPISNHLYFYWYRQILGQKVEFLVSFYNNEISEKSEIFDDQFSVERPDGSNFTLKIRSTKLEDSAMYFCASSDRTSTDTQYFGPGTRLTVL.

V is TRBV15 and J is TRBJ1-5; D not resolved. V lost 0 bases to trimming and J lost 3 bases, with 12 bases between them. Looked up from germline, CDR1 is LNHNV and CDR2 is YYDKDF (reference sequence). The CDR3 has 16 residues. This CDR3 is CATSRDLWGSNQPQHF. In nucleotides, the CDR3 is TGTGCCACCAGCAGAGATCTTTGGGGTTCCAATCAGCCCCAGCATTTT.